Below, 29 T cell receptor beta chains from the same sample are listed, as sequenced in a study of OX40 agonist ivuxolimab in advanced cancers. This table comes from immunoSEQ multiplex PCR, and its TCRdb copy is limited to in-frame clones, with some not included. The sample holds about 90,000 clones; approximately 91% are singletons and the top ten take 0.25% to 0.35%. Source: CD4+ or CD8+ T cells sorted from blood, taken in a trial of the OX40 agonist ivuxolimab. The receptors were sampled from an adult with an advanced solid tumor such as melanoma, head and neck, liver or kidney cancer.

V usage is TRBV21-1 and J usage is TRBJ2-7; the tabulated D call, TRBD2, remains unverified against the DNA. TRBV21-1 is recorded as a pseudogene. This CDR3 contains 15 residues. CDR3 nucleotides: TGTGCCAGCAGCCCCGTTCGGGAGGGCCAGGGCGAGCAGTACTTC. It specifies CASSPVREGQGEQYF.

The chain links TRBV5-1 to TRBJ2-5; 11 nucleotides align to TRBD2. Germline lookup yields CDR1 SGHRS and CDR2 YFSETQ. V shed 2 bases and J 3 bases; nucleotides not matched to a gene: 6. CDR3 size: 16 residues. The CDR3 reads CASSFRLAGMEETQYF. The CDR3 bases are TGCGCCAGCAGCTTTCGACTAGCGGGAATGGAAGAGACCCAGTACTTC.

The chain carries TRBV7-2 and TRBJ2-2, with no clear D. CDR3 length equals 13 residues. Trimming took 3 bases from V and 6 from J, leaving 8 bases between them. Germline CDR1 and CDR2: SGHTA and FQGNSA. CDR3 coding DNA: TGTGCCAGCAGCTTCGATAGACCCGGGGAGCTGTTTTTT. Translation gives CASSFDRPGELFF.

The chain employs TRBV10-3 and TRBJ1-3; D uncertain. There are 16 residues in the CDR3. Germline V gene sequence: CDR1 ENHRY, CDR2 SYGVKD. V was clipped by 3 bases and J by 0 bases, with 12 bases between them. The CDR3 is CAISDLGTVSGNTIYF. CDR3 in DNA: TGTGCCATCAGTGACTTAGGCACAGTCTCTGGAAACACCATATATTTT.

This chain connects TRBV20-1 to TRBJ2-1; no clear D gene. The CDR3 totals 9 residues. CDR1 and CDR2 (germline): DFQATT, SNEGSKA (reference sequence). Trimming removed 3 bases from V and 6 bases from J, with 0 bases in between. The CDR3 DNA reads TGCAGTGCTAGCAATGAGCAGTTCTTC. It is translated as CSASNEQFF.

This chain joins TRBV5-1 and TRBJ1-3; D is possibly TRBD1 (6 bases). Per the germline V gene, CDR1 is SGHRS and CDR2 is YFSETQ. V dropped 7 bases and J dropped 0 bases, with 11 bases sitting between them. This CDR3 region has 14 residues. Written as DNA, the CDR3 is TGCGCCAGCTCAGGGGCCGGCTCTGGAAACACCATATATTTT. Translated: CASSGAGSGNTIYF.

The chain joins TRBV30 to TRBJ2-6, with D unclear. Deletions cut 3 bases from V and 0 bases from J, with 9 bases between. Germline V gives CDR1 GTSNPN, CDR2 SVGIG (reference sequence). This CDR3 spans 15 amino acids. The CDR3 DNA sequence: TGTGCCTGGAGCCCCGCGGTCTCTGGGGCCAACGTCCTGACTTTC. It codes for CAWSPAVSGANVLTF.

The chain employs TRBV7-2 and TRBJ2-3; weak D call: TRBD2 (6 bases). CDR3 length: 15 residues. The germline V gene encodes CDR1 SGHTA and CDR2 FQGNSA. Trimming stripped 5 bases from V and 2 bases from J, with 14 bases between. The CDR3 loop is CASSPRLVLTDTQYF. DNA of the CDR3: TGTGCCAGCAGCCCCCGACTAGTCCTCACAGATACGCAGTATTTT.

J is TRBJ2-2 and V is TRBV6-1; TRBD1 matches at 8 bases. The V segment lost 6 bases and the J segment 4 bases; nucleotides outside the gene matches: 7. The CDR3 length is 15 residues. Germline V gene lookup returns CDR1 MNHNS and CDR2 SASEGT. DNA for the CDR3: TGTGCCAGCAGGCGACAGGGGTTTGGCACCGGGGAGCTGTTTTTT. Translation gives CASRRQGFGTGELFF.

The CDR3 here is CASSPGGGAYEQYF. The CDR3 DNA reads TGTGCCAGCAGCCCCGGGGGAGGAGCCTACGAGCAGTACTTC. J is TRBJ2-7 and V is TRBV7-2, with D maybe TRBD2 (6 bases). The germline V gene has CDR1 SGHTA and CDR2 FQGNSA. The CDR3 consists of 14 residues. The ends were cut back, 5 bases at V and 2 bases at J, with 13 bases in the middle.

The V call is TRBV11-1, the J call TRBJ2-7, with TRBD1 identical over 7 bases. This CDR3 region has 15 residues. After removal of 5 bases from V and 0 bases from J, the junction contained 7 bases not matched to a gene. The germline V gene encodes CDR1 SGHAT and CDR2 FQDESV (reference sequence). The CDR3 reads CASSPRQGYSYEQYF. The DNA for the CDR3 is TGTGCCAGCAGCCCCCGACAGGGATACTCCTACGAGCAGTACTTC.

The rearrangement joins TRBV7-2 to TRBJ1-5; weak D call: TRBD1 (6 bases). Trimming took off 4 bases at V and 6 bases at J, with 13 bases between the two ends. The germline CDR1 and CDR2 sequences are SGHTA and FQGNSA. The CDR3 covers 14 residues. The CDR3 spells CASSSLGAGQPQHF. In DNA, the CDR3 is TGTGCCAGCAGCTCCTTGGGGGCGGGTCAGCCCCAGCATTTT.

This clone showed up just once. V and J are TRBV27 and TRBJ2-1; TRBD2 matches 9 bases. Germline V gene sequence: CDR1 MNHEY, CDR2 SMNVEV (reference sequence). The CDR3 runs to 16 residues. With 3 bases clipped from V and 8 bases from J, the junction kept 11 bases outside the gene matches. This CDR3 is CASSLRLAGSKDEQFF. In nucleotides, the CDR3 is TGTGCCAGCAGTTTGAGGCTAGCGGGAAGTAAGGATGAGCAGTTCTTC.

The chain has TRBV5-4 and TRBJ1-2; TRBD1 matches at 8 bases. V lost 3 bases to trimming and J lost 4 bases; unmatched junction nucleotides: 11. The CDR3 loop spans 16 amino acids. CDR1 and CDR2 from the germline V gene are SGHNT and YYREEE (reference sequence). The CDR3 sequence is CASSSGVTGGPYGYTF. In nucleotides, the CDR3 is TGTGCCAGCAGCTCCGGGGTTACAGGGGGGCCCTATGGCTACACCTTC.

Of note for this clone: At the DNA level, this CDR3 is encoded by other sequences in the same sample as well. This rearrangement joins TRBV10-3 to TRBJ2-5; D gene uncertain. V lost 3 bases and J 5 bases, leaving 4 bases between the germline ends. CDR1 is ENHRY and CDR2 is SYGVKD in the germline V gene. CDR3 length equals 11 residues. In nucleotides, the CDR3 is TGTGCCATCAGTGAAGGGGAGACCCAGTACTTC. Translation: CAISEGETQYF.

The V and J genes are TRBV19 and TRBJ2-2; a weak D match, TRBD1 (5 bases). Germline values: CDR1 LNHDA, CDR2 SQIVND (reference sequence). The CDR3 is made up of 15 amino acids. The V end was cut by 1 base, the J end by 6 bases, with 12 bases between. The CDR3 is CASSIGRGGAGELFF. In DNA, the CDR3 is TGTGCCAGTAGTATAGGAAGGGGCGGCGCCGGGGAGCTGTTTTTT.

The V gene is TRBV7-9, the J gene TRBJ2-5, with TRBD1 identical over 7 bases. The CDR3 totals 15 residues. With 2 bases clipped from V and 3 bases from J, the junction kept 6 bases outside the gene matches. Looked up from germline, CDR1 is SEHNR and CDR2 is FQNEAQ (reference sequence). This CDR3 reads CASSLRGTGEETQYF. The CDR3 nucleotides are TGTGCCAGCAGCTTAAGGGGAACAGGGGAAGAGACCCAGTACTTC.

This sequence joins TRBV4-1 and TRBJ2-5, with a tentative D call TRBD2 (6 bases). The J call may be mistaken, given a closer DNA end match to TRBJ2-7. The CDR3 is 14 residues long. Germline assignment: CDR1 MGHRA and CDR2 YSYEKL. This CDR3 reads CASSQVGGSYEQYF. In nucleotides, the CDR3 is TGCGCCAGCAGCCAAGTGGGGGGTTCCTACGAGCAGTACTTC.

About this clone itself: Other DNA sequences of this sample code for an identical CDR3. The chain joins TRBV2 to TRBJ2-7; D call uncertain. Looked up from germline, CDR1 is SNHLY and CDR2 is FYNNEI. V lost 5 bases and J lost 0, with 5 bases in between. This CDR3 spans 12 amino acids. The CDR3, as DNA: TGTGCCAGCAGTAGGGACTCCTACGAGCAGTACTTC. This codes for CASSRDSYEQYF.

The rearrangement uses TRBV19 and TRBJ1-2, with 8 bases aligning to TRBD1. The V and J ends lost 7 bases and 4 bases, in that order; junction bases with no gene match: 5. This CDR3 spans 13 amino acids. Germline CDR1 reads LNHDA; CDR2 reads SQIVND (reference sequence). This CDR3 is CASNTRGLYGYTF. In DNA form, the CDR3 reads TGTGCCAGTAACACCAGGGGGCTCTATGGCTACACCTTC.

V and J are TRBV6-6 and TRBJ1-5; D is perhaps TRBD1 (5 bases). The CDR3 has 14 residues. The V end lost 0 bases, the J end lost 7 bases, and 10 bases lay between the germline ends. Germline CDR1 reads MNHNY; CDR2 reads SVGAGI (reference sequence). The DNA of the CDR3 is TGTGCCAGCAGTTACTCGGGGCAGGCACAGCCCCAGCATTTT. It translates to CASSYSGQAQPQHF.

The CDR3 sequence: CASSLETHANTGELFF. In nucleotides, the CDR3 is TGCGCCAGCAGCTTGGAGACTCATGCGAACACCGGGGAGCTGTTTTTT. This chain connects TRBV5-1 to TRBJ2-2; D remains unclear. This CDR3 contains 16 residues. Germline values: CDR1 SGHRS, CDR2 YFSETQ. V lost 0 bases and J lost 0, with 9 bases in between. Looking up the rest from reference TRBV5-1 and TRBJ2-2 gives the full variable domain: KAGVTQTPRYLIKTRGQQVTLSCSPISGHRSVSWYQQTPGQGLQFLFEYFSETQRNKGNFPGRFSGRQFSNSRSEMNVSTLELGDSALYLCASSLETHANTGELFFGEGSRLTVL.

This clone was found once. The J gene is TRBJ2-5, the V gene TRBV15, with a tentative D call TRBD1 (6 bases). CDR3 size: 16 residues. Germline CDR1 reads LNHNV; CDR2 reads YYDKDF (reference sequence). V was shortened by 1 base and J by 2 bases, with 14 bases between the two germline ends. The CDR3 nucleotides read TGTGCCACCAGCAGAGGCTTGACAGGTCTTCAAGAGACCCAGTACTTC. Protein product: CATSRGLTGLQETQYF.

The chain uses TRBV28 and TRBJ2-7; D is undetermined. The ends were cut back, 6 bases at V and 3 bases at J, with 12 bases in the middle. The CDR3 contains 13 residues. CDR1 MDHEN and CDR2 SYDVKM come from the germline V gene. CDR3 loop: CASSPTDRYEQYF. The DNA of the CDR3 is TGTGCCAGCAGCCCAACTGACCGCTACGAGCAGTACTTC.

This sequence joins TRBV27 and TRBJ2-4; TRBD1 aligns across 7 bases. The CDR3 is 16 residues long. The V gene end was trimmed by 5 bases and the J gene end by 2 bases; junction bases not matched to a gene: 9. Germline V gene data show CDR1 as MNHEY and CDR2 as SMNVEV (reference sequence). CDR3 residues: CASSPLRQGSKNIQYF. The CDR3 coding sequence is TGTGCCAGCAGTCCCCTCCGACAGGGATCCAAAAACATTCAGTACTTC.

The CDR3 is CASSPTGGYYEQYF. The DNA of the CDR3 is TGTGCCAGCAGTCCTACAGGAGGCTACTACGAGCAGTACTTC. This rearrangement joins TRBV6-1 to TRBJ2-7; either TRBD1 or TRBD2 may fit D (5 bases each). V lost 5 bases, J lost 3 bases, and 14 bases lay in between. Germline values: CDR1 MNHNS, CDR2 SASEGT. The CDR3 extends over 14 amino acids.

J is TRBJ2-7 and V is TRBV10-3; possibly TRBD2 for D (5 bases). CDR3 length: 14 residues. V dropped 3 bases and J dropped 2 bases, with 11 bases sitting between them. Germline CDR1 reads ENHRY; CDR2 reads SYGVKD. CDR3 nucleotides: TGTGCCATCAGTGAAGGACTCCGGGCCTACGAGCAGTACTTC. This sequence encodes CAISEGLRAYEQYF.

The V gene is TRBV5-4, the J gene TRBJ2-1, with 7 positions matching TRBD1. The CDR3 has 16 amino acids. V lost 4 bases, J lost 9 bases, and 16 bases stayed unmatched. Germline V gene sequence: CDR1 SGHNT, CDR2 YYREEE (reference sequence). CDR3 nucleotide sequence: TGTGCCAGCAGCACCCCCGGACAGGTTTCCTTGAGTGAGCAGTTCTTC. It codes for CASSTPGQVSLSEQFF. Looking up the rest from reference TRBV5-4 and TRBJ2-1 gives the full variable domain: ETGVTQSPTHLIKTRGQQVTLRCSSQSGHNTVSWYQQALGQGPQFIFQYYREEENGRGNFPPRFSGLQFPNYSSELNVNALELDDSALYLCASSTPGQVSLSEQFFGPGTRLTVL.

The chain uses TRBV6-1 and TRBJ2-2; D gene unclear. The V and J ends lost 6 bases and 4 bases respectively, with 12 bases between them. Looked up from germline, CDR1 is MNHNS and CDR2 is SASEGT. This CDR3 comprises 14 residues. The CDR3 DNA reads as TGTGCCAGCAGGGGGTACCTGGGCACCGGGGAGCTGTTTTTT. It codes for CASRGYLGTGELFF.